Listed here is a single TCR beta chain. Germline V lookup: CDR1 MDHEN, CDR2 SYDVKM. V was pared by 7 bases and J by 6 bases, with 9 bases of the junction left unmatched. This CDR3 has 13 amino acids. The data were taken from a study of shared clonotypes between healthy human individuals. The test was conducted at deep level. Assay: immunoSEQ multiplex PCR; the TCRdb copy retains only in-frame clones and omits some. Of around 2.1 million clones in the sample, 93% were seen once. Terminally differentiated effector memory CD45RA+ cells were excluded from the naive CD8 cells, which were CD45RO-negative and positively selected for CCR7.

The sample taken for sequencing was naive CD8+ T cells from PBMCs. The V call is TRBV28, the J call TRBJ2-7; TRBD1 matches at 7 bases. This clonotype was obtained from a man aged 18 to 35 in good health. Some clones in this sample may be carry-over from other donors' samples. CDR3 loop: CASTHLRGLEQYF. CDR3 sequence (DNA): TGTGCCAGCACCCATTTGAGGGGGCTCGAGCAGTACTTC.